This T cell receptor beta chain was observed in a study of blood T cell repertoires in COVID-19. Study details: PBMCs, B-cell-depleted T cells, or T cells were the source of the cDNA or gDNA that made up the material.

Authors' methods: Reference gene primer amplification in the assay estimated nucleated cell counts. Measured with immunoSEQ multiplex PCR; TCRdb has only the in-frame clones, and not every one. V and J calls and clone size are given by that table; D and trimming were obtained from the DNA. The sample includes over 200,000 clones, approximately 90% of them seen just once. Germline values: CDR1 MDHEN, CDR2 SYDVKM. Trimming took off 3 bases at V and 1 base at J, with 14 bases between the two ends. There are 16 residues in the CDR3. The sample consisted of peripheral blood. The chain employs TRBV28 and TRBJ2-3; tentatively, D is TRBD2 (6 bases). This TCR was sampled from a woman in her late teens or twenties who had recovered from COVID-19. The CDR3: CASSLGGGSGTDTQYF. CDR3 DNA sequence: TGTGCCAGCAGTTTGGGAGGAGGTAGCGGCACAGATACGCAGTATTTT.